The TCR beta chain described here comes from a study of OX40 agonist ivuxolimab in advanced cancers. This clone was seen only a few times. Libraries were prepared by immunoSEQ multiplex PCR; TCRdb keeps only in-frame clonotypes and omits some of them. Seen here are over 80,000 clones, approximately 84% observed once, and the top ten hold roughly 5.4%. The CDR3 runs to 14 residues. The V end was cut by 0 bases, the J end by 8 bases, with 13 bases between. The germline V gene has CDR1 ENHRY and CDR2 SYGVKD. The gene calls are TRBV10-3 and TRBJ1-2; D is ambiguous. Source: CD4+ or CD8+ T cells sorted from blood, taken in a trial of the OX40 agonist ivuxolimab. The sequence was obtained from an adult with an advanced solid tumor such as melanoma, head and neck, liver or kidney cancer. The CDR3 region has the DNA TGTGCCATCAGTGAGTCGACTCGAGAGGGAGGCTACACCTTC. Protein sequence: CAISESTREGGYTF.